This T cell receptor (beta chain) was profiled in a study of CD8+CD57+ T cells in acquired aplastic anemia. Those patients picked for sequencing had displayed CD8+CD57+ cell expansion on flow cytometry. Every patient was diagnosed with severe acquired aplastic anemia. Genomic DNA, the template, was used for profiling of the TCR beta VDJ and CDR3. TCRdb passed the reads through MiXCR, listing each CDR3 protein once. The sample shows approximately 220,000 distinct CDR3 sequences, 45% to 50% of them seen only once. The CDR3 loop spans 15 amino acids. The junction had 6 bases not matched to a gene; V was cut back by 3 bases and J by 4 bases. CDR1 is LNHDA and CDR2 is SQIVND in the germline V gene (reference sequence). Regarding the study as a whole: Levels of CD8+ Simpson's diversity were not significantly distinct in patients versus controls. It was found that about 31 CD8+ CDR3 sequences were shared between patients and controls.

Points on this clonotype: The antigen remains undetermined.

The sample comprised sorted CD4+, CD8+, or CD8+CD57+ T cells (not recorded which) from PBMCs. The chain links TRBV19 to TRBJ1-5; TRBD1 matches 7 bases. The TCR comes from a human donor with aplastic anemia. The CDR3 DNA reads TGTGCCAGTAGTATTAAGACAGGGAATAATCAGCCCCAGCATTTT. It translates to CASSIKTGNNQPQHF.